The rows below give T cell receptor beta chains drawn from one sample of a study of blood T cell repertoires in COVID-19. The repertoire was sequenced with immunoSEQ multiplex PCR; TCRdb's copy has only in-frame clones and lacks some. The sample has about 300,000 clones, around 86% seen once; the top ten hold 4.5% to 5.5%. Sequenced: PBMCs or T cells enriched from blood (not recorded which). The source is a man aged 55 to 70 who had recovered from COVID-19. Each CDR3 is given with its conserved first and last residue. D genes are given only for firm matches. Clone size is shown for a subset of rows, as once, few, many or a class of expanded clone.

D gene	CDR3 length	clone size	V gene	J gene	CDR3 DNA	CDR3 protein
NA	14	NA	TRBV7-2	TRBJ2-7	TGTGCCAGCAGCCCCAATTCGGTATCGGGCGAGCAGTACTTC	CASSPNSVSGEQYF
NA	14	NA	TRBV24-1	TRBJ2-2	TGTGCCACCAGTGACCCGAACACAACGGGGGAGCTGTTTTTT	CATSDPNTTGELFF
NA	14	NA	TRBV7-8	TRBJ2-5	TGTGCCAGCAGCTTAGCGCAGGGACAAGAGACCCAGTACTTC	CASSLAQGQETQYF
NA	16	NA	TRBV7-9	TRBJ1-3	TGTGCCAGCAGCTTAGCAGCCGTTACTCCTGGAAACACCATATATTTT	CASSLAAVTPGNTIYF
NA	19	NA	TRBV15	TRBJ1-3	TGTGCCACCAGCAGAGTTTTAGGTCAGACAAGTTTCTCTGGAAACACCATATATTTT	CATSRVLGQTSFSGNTIYF
TRBD1	17	NA	TRBV6-2/TRBV6-3	TRBJ1-1	TGTGCCAGCAGTTACTCGTCCGGAACAGGGGGGTCGACTGAAGCTTTCTTT	CASSYSSGTGGSTEAFF
TRBD2	15	NA	TRBV6-2/TRBV6-3	TRBJ2-7	TGTGCCAGCAGTTACGCCGCTAGCGGATCCTACGAGCAGTACTTC	CASSYAASGSYEQYF
TRBD1	15	NA	TRBV7-2	TRBJ1-6	TGTGCCAGCAGCTCGGCGACAGGGAGGAATTCACCCCTCCACTTT	CASSSATGRNSPLHF
NA	16	once	TRBV4-1	TRBJ1-1	TGCGCCAGCAGCCAAGAATCGGCCAGGGCAAACACTGAAGCTTTCTTT	CASSQESARANTEAFF
NA	13	NA	TRBV7-6	TRBJ2-5	TGTGCCAGCAGCCCCGCGGCTTGGGAGACCCAGTACTTC	CASSPAAWETQYF
TRBD1	18	NA	TRBV18	TRBJ1-1	TGTGCCAGCTCACCAACCGGGACAGGGGGGTCGGCGAACACTGAAGCTTTCTTT	CASSPTGTGGSANTEAFF
NA	11	NA	TRBV3-1/TRBV3-2	TRBJ1-2	TGTGCCAGCAGCGAGGCCTATGGCTACACCTTC	CASSEAYGYTF
NA	14	NA	TRBV5-5	TRBJ1-2	TGTGCCAGCAGCCCGGGGGACGGCTACTATGGCTACACCTTC	CASSPGDGYYGYTF
NA	13	NA	TRBV11-3	TRBJ1-6	TGTGCCAGCAGTAGAGGAGGGAATTCACCCCTCCACTTT	CASSRGGNSPLHF
TRBD1	15	NA	TRBV28	TRBJ1-5	TGTGCCAGCAGTTGGTTGACAGGGCAACGCCAGCCCCAGCATTTT	CASSWLTGQRQPQHF
NA	14	NA	TRBV4-3	TRBJ1-2	TGCGCCAGCAGCCAAGGAGACAGAAAGTATGGCTACACCTTC	CASSQGDRKYGYTF
TRBD1	15	once	TRBV7-3	TRBJ1-3	TGTGCCAGCAGCTTAGACAGGGCCTCTGGAAACACCATATATTTT	CASSLDRASGNTIYF
NA	15	NA	TRBV4-3	TRBJ1-1	TGCGCCAGCAGCCAAGGCGAGGGGGATGACACTGAAGCTTTCTTT	CASSQGEGDDTEAFF
NA	14	NA	TRBV7-2	TRBJ2-3	TGTGCCAGCAGCTCACGACTGACTCTAGATACGCAGTATTTT	CASSSRLTLDTQYF
NA	14	once	TRBV5-1	TRBJ1-1	TGCGCCAGCAGCCCCTTTTCGGGGGACACTGAAGCTTTCTTT	CASSPFSGDTEAFF
TRBD2	14	NA	TRBV7-4	TRBJ2-3	TGTGCCAGCAGACGGGGGGAGCCTGCGGATACGCAGTATTTT	CASRRGEPADTQYF
TRBD2	16	NA	TRBV5-1	TRBJ2-3	TGCGCCAGCAGCTTGGTGCTAGCGGGACGGACAGATACGCAGTATTTT	CASSLVLAGRTDTQYF
TRBD1	17	NA	TRBV19	TRBJ1-5	TGTGCCAGTAGTATTGGGACAGGGGGCTCAGGCAATCAGCCCCAGCATTTT	CASSIGTGGSGNQPQHF
TRBD1	16	NA	TRBV9	TRBJ1-4	TGTGCCAGCAGCGTTACCGCCGGGACAGATAATGAAAAACTGTTTTTT	CASSVTAGTDNEKLFF
NA	15	NA	TRBV18	TRBJ2-5	TGTGCCAGCTCACGTTCCCTGGGCGAGCCGGAGACCCAGTACTTC	CASSRSLGEPETQYF
NA	14	NA	TRBV29-1	TRBJ1-2	TGCAGCGTCGGTAATTCAGGATCCGGTTTTGGCTACACCTTC	CSVGNSGSGFGYTF
TRBD2	15	many	TRBV27	TRBJ2-7	TGTGCCAGCAGTAAGACTAGCGGCCTCATCTACGAGCAGTACTTC	CASSKTSGLIYEQYF
NA	16	NA	TRBV9	TRBJ2-6	TGTGCCAGCAGCGTAGGACACTCCTCTGGGGCCAACGTCCTGACTTTC	CASSVGHSSGANVLTF
TRBD1	15	NA	TRBV27	TRBJ1-6	TGTGCCAGCGCGGACAGGGTCTCCTATAATTCACCCCTCCACTTT	CASADRVSYNSPLHF
NA	13	NA	TRBV6-5	TRBJ1-5	TGTGCCAGCAGTTACGGCCGGGTTGGGCCCCAGCATTTT	CASSYGRVGPQHF
NA	12	NA	TRBV28	TRBJ2-1	TGTGCCAGCAGTCTAGCCTACAATGAGCAGTTCTTC	CASSLAYNEQFF
NA	13	NA	TRBV15	TRBJ2-1	TGTGCCACCATCCTCAGGTCGACCAATGAGCAGTTCTTC	CATILRSTNEQFF
NA	13	NA	TRBV28	TRBJ1-2	TGTGCCAGCAGGCCGACAGCGAACTATGGCTACACCTTC	CASRPTANYGYTF
TRBD2	15	NA	TRBV27	TRBJ2-3	TGTGCCAGCAGTTTAGAGGGACTAGCGGGGGTCCCGCAGTATTTT	CASSLEGLAGVPQYF
TRBD2	16	once	TRBV11-1	TRBJ2-1	TGTGCCAGCAGCCGTTGGACTAGCGGGAGAGGGAATGAGCAGTTCTTC	CASSRWTSGRGNEQFF
NA	13	NA	TRBV24-1	TRBJ2-1	TGTGCCACCAGTGATTTTCGGTACAATGAGCAGTTCTTC	CATSDFRYNEQFF
TRBD1	13	NA	TRBV27	TRBJ1-2	TGTGCCAGCAGACTGACAGGGTCCTATGGCTACACCTTC	CASRLTGSYGYTF
TRBD1	18	NA	TRBV14	TRBJ2-5	TGTGCCAGCAGCCAAGATCGCCGGGACAGGGTCCGGCGGGAGACCCAGTACTTC	CASSQDRRDRVRRETQYF
NA	14	NA	TRBV5-3	TRBJ2-1	TGTGCCAGAAGCCTCACCCGGACAGACAATGAGCAGTTCTTC	CARSLTRTDNEQFF
NA	14	once	TRBV21-1	TRBJ1-4	TGTGCCAGCAGCAGGGGGGGAGCTAATGAAAAACTGTTTTTT	CASSRGGANEKLFF
NA	14	NA	TRBV5-1	TRBJ1-4	TGCGCCAGCAGCTTCGGCGGGGATAATGAAAAACTGTTTTTT	CASSFGGDNEKLFF
NA	11	once	TRBV28	TRBJ1-2	TGTGCCAGCAGTTTATGGAGTGGCTACACCTTC	CASSLWSGYTF
NA	14	NA	TRBV10-3	TRBJ2-1	TGTGCCATCACCGAGTATGGCTCCTACAATGAGCAGTTCTTC	CAITEYGSYNEQFF
NA	15	NA	TRBV24-1	TRBJ1-1	TGTGCCACCAGTGAGGGTGGAACAAGGGGCACTGAAGCTTTCTTT	CATSEGGTRGTEAFF
TRBD1	15	NA	TRBV5-6	TRBJ1-4	TGTGCCAGCAGGAGATGGGGACAGGGGAACGAAAAACTGTTTTTT	CASRRWGQGNEKLFF
NA	13	NA	TRBV3-1/TRBV3-2	TRBJ1-2	TGTGCCAGCAGCCAACGGGGGTTGGGAGGCTACACCTTC	CASSQRGLGGYTF
NA	13	NA	TRBV11-2	TRBJ1-2	TGTGCCAGCAGCCATCTTAGAATCGATGGCTACACCTTC	CASSHLRIDGYTF
NA	13	NA	TRBV7-9	TRBJ2-5	TGTGCCAGCAGCTTAGAGGGAGTACCGACCCAGTACTTC	CASSLEGVPTQYF